This entry describes one T cell receptor beta chain. Antigen: not known. The sample belongs to a study of CXCR3-negative and CXCR3-positive naive CD8 T cells. Study-level findings and limits: Both naive subsets had comparably high diversity; memory CD8+ cells much lower. Naive CXCR3-negative and CXCR3-positive cells had similar TRBV-TRBJ usage; memory differed. Naive CXCR3-positive cells had TRB CDR3s more hydrophobic than those of CXCR3-negative naive cells.

Germline V lookup: CDR1 SQVTM, CDR2 ANQGSEA. The CDR3 runs to 13 residues. UMI-tagged TRB cDNA libraries were built via 5' RACE. No DNA is given; TCRdb re-called the 5' RACE reads and lists each CDR3 protein once. The ten top clones account for around 0.99%, within a sample of about 98,000 distinct CDR3 sequences. The chain uses TRBV29-1 and TRBJ2-2; TCRdb outputs TRBD2, but without DNA this stays unchecked. Sequences were obtained from naive CXCR3+ CD8+ T cells from blood. Subset here: CD45RO-CCR7+CD27+CD95- naive CD8+ T cells expressing CXCR3 (TNR3+). The clonotype was recovered from a human donor in good health. Some clones in this sample may be carry-over from other donors' samples. CDR3 in amino acids: CSVDGGGTGELFF.